The 32 T cell receptor beta chains below were found in one sample sequenced in a study of blood T cell repertoires in COVID-19. The protocol was immunoSEQ multiplex PCR, while the TCRdb copy is restricted to in-frame clones and leaves out a portion. This sample has roughly 350,000 clones; more than 75% occur once, and the top ten carry about 9.4%. The material sequenced was peripheral blood. These receptors all come from a woman aged 25 to 39 with COVID-19, enrolled during active disease.

The V gene is TRBV3-1 (or the pseudogene TRBV3-2), the J gene TRBJ2-2; TRBD2 agrees at 14 bases. V shed 5 bases and J 4 bases; nucleotides not matched to a gene: 3. Germline values: CDR1 LGHDT, CDR2 YNNKEL (reference sequence). The CDR3 spans 16 residues. The CDR3 region has the DNA TGTGCCAGCAGCGCGGGACTAGCGGGAGTCACCGGGGAGCTGTTTTTT. Protein sequence: CASSAGLAGVTGELFF.

The V gene is TRBV15, the J gene TRBJ2-3; a weak D match, TRBD2 (6 bases). The V and J ends lost 0 bases and 1 base respectively, with 17 bases between them. CDR1 LNHNV and CDR2 YYDKDF come from the germline V gene (reference sequence). This CDR3 comprises 18 residues. The CDR3 reads CATSRDKGLARRTDTQYF. CDR3 coding DNA: TGTGCCACCAGCAGAGATAAGGGCCTAGCGAGACGCACAGATACGCAGTATTTT. The whole variable domain, remainder taken from reference TRBV15 and TRBJ2-3, is DAMVIQNPRYQVTQFGKPVTLSCSQTLNHNVMYWYQQKSSQAPKLLFHYYDKDFNNEADTPDNFQSRRPNTSFCFLDIRSPGLGDTAMYLCATSRDKGLARRTDTQYFGPGTRLTVL.

The chain joins TRBV13 to TRBJ2-7, with TRBD1 matching over 11 bases. Germline-derived CDR1 and CDR2 are PRHDT and FYEKMQ (reference sequence). CDR3 length: 15 residues. J gave up 5 bases and V 4 bases, and 7 bases lay outside the gene matches. The CDR3, as DNA: TGTGCCAGCAGCTCCGGGGACAGGGGGTGGCACGAGCAGTACTTC. This codes for CASSSGDRGWHEQYF.

V and J are TRBV24-1 and TRBJ2-5; D might be TRBD2 (6 bases). CDR1 is KGHDR and CDR2 is SFDVKD in the germline V gene. This CDR3 contains 16 residues. Between the trimmed V and J ends, which lost 0 bases and 3 bases, there was a span of 13 bases. The CDR3 sequence is CATSDLVFGGEETQYF. For the CDR3, the DNA is TGTGCCACCAGTGATTTGGTCTTCGGGGGAGAAGAGACCCAGTACTTC.

This sequence joins TRBV28 and TRBJ1-6; no reliable D call. Germline V CDR1 and CDR2: MDHEN, SYDVKM. V was cut by 6 bases and J by 8 bases, with 11 bases left in between. The CDR3 contains 13 residues. In nucleotides, the CDR3 is TGTGCCAGCAGCCCATACGGTGATTCACCCCTCCACTTT. The encoded protein is CASSPYGDSPLHF.

The V call is TRBV27, the J call TRBJ1-4, with 7 nucleotides matching TRBD1. Losses at the gene ends were 5 bases for V and 7 bases for J; bases not matched to a gene: 7. CDR3 length: 14 amino acids. The germline CDR1 and CDR2 sequences are MNHEY and SMNVEV (reference sequence). Here the CDR3 DNA reads TGTGCCAGCAGTCCCCGGACAGGAGGTGAAAAACTGTTTTTT. Translated: CASSPRTGGEKLFF.

The chain carries TRBV14 and TRBJ1-2; the D gene is possibly TRBD1 (6 bases). The germline gives CDR1 SGHDN, CDR2 FVKESK. This CDR3 has 13 residues. V was cut by 5 bases and J by 1 base, with 8 bases left in between. The CDR3 DNA reads as TGTGCCAGCAGCAGGGGGAATAACTATGGCTACACCTTC. Amino acids: CASSRGNNYGYTF.

The J gene is TRBJ2-7, the V gene TRBV6-5; the match to TRBD1 covers 9 bases. V lost 6 bases to trimming and J lost 1 base; unmatched junction nucleotides: 7. The CDR3 has 15 residues. Germline loops: CDR1 MNHEY, CDR2 SVGAGI. The CDR3 DNA sequence: TGTGCCAGCAGCGACAGGGGGACAGGGTCCTACGAGCAGTACTTC. It yields the protein CASSDRGTGSYEQYF.

The chain is built from TRBV25-1 and TRBJ2-1, with a possible D match to TRBD2 (7 bases). This CDR3 is 13 amino acids long. V dropped 6 bases and J dropped 6 bases, with 12 bases sitting between them. Germline assignment: CDR1 MGHDK and CDR2 SYGVNS. The CDR3 spells CASRGGGRNEQFF. The CDR3 coding sequence is TGTGCCAGCAGGGGAGGGGGGCGCAATGAGCAGTTCTTC.

The chain couples TRBV29-1 to TRBJ1-4; D might be TRBD1 (5 bases). Germline CDR1 is SQVTM and CDR2 is ANQGSEA. This CDR3 region has 12 residues. V shed 4 bases and J shed 6 bases, with 9 bases lying between them. The CDR3 sequence is CSVATAYEKLFF. In nucleotides, the CDR3 is TGCAGCGTTGCGACAGCCTATGAAAAACTGTTTTTT.

CDR3 DNA: TGTGCCAGTAGTCGGGACAGGGTGAACACTGAAGCTTTCTTT. The encoded protein is CASSRDRVNTEAFF. The chain recombines TRBV19 with TRBJ1-1; 9 bases match TRBD1. Germline CDR1 is LNHDA and CDR2 is SQIVND (reference sequence). The V and J ends lost 5 bases and 0 bases, in that order; junction bases with no gene match: 1. The CDR3 extends over 14 amino acids.

The chain is built from TRBV4-3 and TRBJ1-4; TRBD1 aligns across 8 bases. J gave up 7 bases and V 0 bases, and 7 bases lay outside the gene matches. Germline V gives CDR1 LGHNA, CDR2 YSLEER. The CDR3 totals 16 residues. Here the CDR3 reads CASSQDVRGHGEKLFF. CDR3 DNA sequence: TGCGCCAGCAGCCAAGATGTCAGGGGGCACGGTGAAAAACTGTTTTTT.

This chain links TRBV11-2 with TRBJ2-7; D possibly corresponds to TRBD2 (5 bases). Germline V CDR1 and CDR2: SGHAT, FQNNGV. The CDR3 extends over 15 amino acids. V lost 1 base, J lost 0 bases, and 10 bases lay in between. The DNA of the CDR3 is TGTGCCAGCAGCTTAGTTGAAGGGAGCTCCTACGAGCAGTACTTC. Translated: CASSLVEGSSYEQYF.

V gene TRBV7-3 combines with J gene TRBJ2-3, with TRBD2 matching 15 bases. This CDR3 contains 16 residues. CDR1 is SGHTA and CDR2 is FQGTGA in the germline V gene. Trimming took 5 bases from V and 4 from J; bases not matched to a gene: 4. The CDR3 here is CASSVGLAGGSDTQYF. The CDR3 region has the DNA TGTGCCAGCAGCGTTGGACTAGCGGGAGGGTCAGATACGCAGTATTTT. Supplemented by reference TRBV7-3 and TRBJ2-3, the full variable domain reads GAGVSQTPSNKVTEKGKYVELRCDPISGHTALYWYRQSLGQGPEFLIYFQGTGAADDSGLPNDRFFAVRPEGSVSTLKIQRTERGDSAVYLCASSVGLAGGSDTQYFGPGTRLTVL.

The rearrangement uses TRBV7-2 and TRBJ2-3; a possible D gene is TRBD1 (5 bases). The CDR3 contains 15 residues. Germline CDR1 and CDR2: SGHTA and FQGNSA. With 5 bases removed from V and 5 bases from J, the gap between germline ends came to 17 bases. This chain's CDR3 is CASSPRAGWIDTQYF. In DNA form, the CDR3 reads TGTGCCAGCAGCCCCAGGGCAGGGTGGATAGATACGCAGTATTTT.

This sequence joins TRBV7-2 and TRBJ2-1; D remains ambiguous. The CDR3 is made up of 13 amino acids. Germline V gene data show CDR1 as SGHTA and CDR2 as FQGNSA. V was pared by 0 bases and J by 6 bases, with 6 bases between. Here the CDR3 reads CASSLAWLNEQFF. The CDR3 nucleotides read TGTGCCAGCAGCTTAGCGTGGCTCAATGAGCAGTTCTTC. Supplemented by reference TRBV7-2 and TRBJ2-1, the full variable domain reads GAGVSQSPSNKVTEKGKDVELRCDPISGHTALYWYRQSLGQGLEFLIYFQGNSAPDKSGLPSDRFSAERTGGSVSTLTIQRTQQEDSAVYLCASSLAWLNEQFFGPGTRLTVL.

The rearrangement uses TRBV7-9 and TRBJ2-3; TRBD1 matches at 7 bases. The CDR3 runs 14 residues. Looked up from germline, CDR1 is SEHNR and CDR2 is FQNEAQ (reference sequence). With V trimmed by 5 bases and J by 2 bases, 4 bases remained unmatched. The DNA for the CDR3 is TGTGCCAGCAGCGCACAGGGGCCCACAGATACGCAGTATTTT. Its translation is CASSAQGPTDTQYF.

As to this clone: The junction departs from the called germline gene at one end, perhaps through a read error. The chain carries TRBV30 and TRBJ1-6, with D tentatively TRBD1 (5 bases). Germline V gene sequence: CDR1 GTSNPN, CDR2 SVGIG (reference sequence). This CDR3 contains 13 residues. Written as DNA, the CDR3 is TGTGCCTGGAGTTCCGCCGTCCAGGGCCCCCTTTACTTT. Translated: CAWSSAVQGPLYF.

This chain uses TRBV4-1 with TRBJ1-5; TRBD1 is a possible D gene (5 bases). CDR1 is MGHRA and CDR2 is YSYEKL in the germline V gene. V lost 3 bases and J 1 base, leaving 16 bases between the germline ends. This CDR3 comprises 17 residues. CDR3 amino acids: CASSQERGAVSNQPQHF. For the CDR3, the DNA is TGCGCCAGCAGCCAGGAAAGGGGCGCGGTGAGCAATCAGCCCCAGCATTTT.

V and J are TRBV5-1 and TRBJ2-3, with D perhaps TRBD2 (6 bases). Trimming stripped 4 bases from V and 2 bases from J, with 17 bases between. The CDR3 extends over 16 amino acids. Germline V gene lookup returns CDR1 SGHRS and CDR2 YFSETQ. The CDR3 protein is CASSQSLGGITDTQYF. In DNA form, the CDR3 reads TGCGCCAGCAGCCAGAGTTTGGGCGGGATCACAGATACGCAGTATTTT.

The chain employs TRBV5-8 and TRBJ2-3, with 9 bases lining up with TRBD1. Germline V gene lookup returns CDR1 SGHTS and CDR2 YDEGEE. V lost 4 bases, J lost 5 bases, and 8 bases stayed unmatched. The CDR3 totals 15 residues. In nucleotides, the CDR3 is TGTGCCAGCAGCGAGGGGACAGGGTATCAAGATACGCAGTATTTT. This sequence encodes CASSEGTGYQDTQYF.

This chain uses TRBV9 with TRBJ1-3, with 7 bases matching TRBD1. Germline assignment: CDR1 SGDLS and CDR2 YYNGEE. This CDR3 is built from 16 residues. Trimming removed 2 bases from V and 0 bases from J; junction bases left unmatched: 5. CDR3 region: CASSVTGDLSGNTIYF. The CDR3 DNA sequence: TGTGCCAGCAGCGTCACAGGGGACCTCTCTGGAAACACCATATATTTT.

The chain is built from TRBV6-1 and TRBJ1-1; D is undetermined. This CDR3 has 14 residues. In germline, CDR1 is MNHNS, CDR2 SASEGT. V was shortened by 3 bases and J by 3 bases, with 11 bases between the two germline ends. CDR3 bases: TGTGCCAGCAGTGATATGGGCAAAGACACTGAAGCTTTCTTT. Amino acids: CASSDMGKDTEAFF.

The chain links TRBV2 to TRBJ2-5, with D perhaps TRBD1 (6 bases). Looked up from germline, CDR1 is SNHLY and CDR2 is FYNNEI. Trimming stripped 6 bases from V and 2 bases from J, with 10 bases between. This CDR3 is built from 13 residues. CDR3 amino acids: CASRGQYQETQYF. DNA of the CDR3: TGTGCCAGCAGAGGACAGTATCAAGAGACCCAGTACTTC.

The chain recombines TRBV6-2 or TRBV6-3 with TRBJ2-6; no clear D. This CDR3 is built from 13 residues. The germline gives CDR1 MNHEY, CDR2 SVGEGT. With 6 bases removed from V and 3 bases from J, the gap between germline ends came to 6 bases. The CDR3 reads CASSASGANVLTF. The CDR3 DNA sequence: TGTGCCAGCAGCGCCAGTGGGGCCAACGTCCTGACTTTC.

The rearrangement uses TRBV7-3 and TRBJ2-7, with 7 nucleotides matching TRBD1. The CDR3 extends over 15 amino acids. Germline lookup yields CDR1 SGHTA and CDR2 FQGTGA. The V and J ends lost 1 base and 6 bases, in that order; junction bases with no gene match: 9. CDR3 nucleotides: TGTGCCAGCAGCTTAAGTCCAGGGGGATCAAGCGAGCAGTACTTC. As protein: CASSLSPGGSSEQYF.

This chain connects TRBV2 to TRBJ1-5; D not resolved. CDR1 and CDR2 (germline): SNHLY, FYNNEI. The CDR3 covers 13 residues. V was shortened by 7 bases and J by 3 bases, with 10 bases between the two germline ends. CDR3: CASTRQTNQPQHF. CDR3 nucleotide sequence: TGTGCCAGCACTCGACAAACCAATCAGCCCCAGCATTTT.

The chain links TRBV6-6 to TRBJ2-7; possibly TRBD2 for D (5 bases). The CDR3 contains 13 residues. Germline V gene data show CDR1 as MNHNY and CDR2 as SVGAGI (reference sequence). Trimming stripped 4 bases from V and 3 bases from J, with 10 bases between. The CDR3 bases are TGTGCCAGCAGTTTAATAGCGTTCTACGAGCAGTACTTC. Translation: CASSLIAFYEQYF.

This clone was seen a single time. The gene calls are TRBV3-1 (or the pseudogene TRBV3-2) and TRBJ2-1; 13 nucleotides agree with TRBD2. V dropped 4 bases and J dropped 9; count of bases not matched to a gene: 6. The CDR3 covers 15 residues. Germline values: CDR1 LGHDT, CDR2 YNNKEL (reference sequence). CDR3 in amino acids: CASSRTSGSIGEQFF. The CDR3 DNA follows: TGTGCCAGCAGCCGGACTAGCGGGAGCATAGGTGAGCAGTTCTTC.

The chain carries TRBV7-9 and TRBJ2-2; 9 nucleotides match TRBD2. J was trimmed by 4 bases and V by 3 bases; bases with no gene match: 12. This CDR3 contains 18 residues. In germline, CDR1 is SEHNR, CDR2 FQNEAQ (reference sequence). The CDR3 DNA follows: TGTGCCAGCAGCTTCGAACCGATAGCGGGAGAAGTCACCGGGGAGCTGTTTTTT. It yields the protein CASSFEPIAGEVTGELFF.

In nucleotides, the CDR3 is TGTGCTAGTTGTCTTGGGGGCGCTTCACCCCTCCACTTT. Translating gives CASCLGGASPLHF. This chain joins TRBV12-5 and TRBJ1-6; maybe TRBD1 (6 bases). Trimming left V 8 bases short and J 9 bases short, with 14 bases between. The germline CDR1 and CDR2 sequences are LGHNT and FRNRAP. This CDR3 comprises 13 residues.

Comment on this clone: Without the conserved terminal phenylalanine or tryptophan, this CDR3 likely stems from a read error. Because the CDR3's place on the DNA is in doubt, the DNA is left out and the CDR3 is given as listed by TCRdb. The chain recombines TRBV6-5 with TRBJ2-3; the DNA was not compared with TRBD2, the D call given in the table. Both ends counted, the CDR3 spans 12 residues. From germline, CDR1 is MNHEY and CDR2 SVGAGI. CDR3 residues: CASRPPGLAGVI.